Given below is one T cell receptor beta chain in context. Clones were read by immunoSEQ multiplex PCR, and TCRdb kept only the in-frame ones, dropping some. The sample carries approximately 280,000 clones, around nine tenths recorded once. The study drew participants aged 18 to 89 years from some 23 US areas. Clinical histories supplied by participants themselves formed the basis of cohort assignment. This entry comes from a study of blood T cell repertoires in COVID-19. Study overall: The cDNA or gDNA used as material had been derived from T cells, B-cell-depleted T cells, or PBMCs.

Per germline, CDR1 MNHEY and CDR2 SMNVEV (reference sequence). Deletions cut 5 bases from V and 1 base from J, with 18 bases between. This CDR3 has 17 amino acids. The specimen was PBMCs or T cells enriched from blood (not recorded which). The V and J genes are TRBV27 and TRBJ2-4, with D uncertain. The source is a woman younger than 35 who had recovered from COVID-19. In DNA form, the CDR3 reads TGTGCCAGCAGTCCCAATATACGGGTTGGGGCCAAAAACATTCAGTACTTC. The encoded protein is CASSPNIRVGAKNIQYF.